The T cell receptor (beta chain) under discussion was sequenced for a study of T cells in Graves' hyperthyroidism and ophthalmopathy (dated by TCRdb to the late 2010s). Describing the broader study: Peripheral blood samples were taken at the time of initial diagnosis, prior to any treatment. To identify distinguishing TCR V-J signatures, a discovery cohort of about 100 patients was used, comprising some 43 with Graves' ophthalmopathy and around 57 with stable Graves' hyperthyroidism. Prospective prediction of ophthalmopathy was tested in an independent validation cohort consisting of 18 to 20 hyperthyroidism patients and 15 to 17 patients who later progressed to ophthalmopathy. The approximately 100 discovery patients were divided at random into training and test sets in a 7:3 ratio. Thyroid tissue and blood T-cell repertoires from about six Graves' hyperthyroidism patients were also compared in the study. After blood sampling, hyperthyroidism patients were treated with methimazole at a starting dose of 30 mg daily, and ophthalmopathy patients were treated with high-dose intravenous methylprednisolone. The paper reports TCR Vbeta CDR3 sequencing of about 140 peripheral blood samples: approximately 41 ophthalmopathy, approximately 74 hyperthyroidism and approximately 17 progressor patients. Results and caveats for the whole study, not just this receptor: A model built on a 13 V-J signature distinguished ophthalmopathy from stable hyperthyroidism, reaching around 87% sensitivity and around 82% specificity in cross-validation and 80%/75% in testing. Sample size was not statistically predetermined, and blinding of investigators to group allocation was not performed. During validation, the model predicted progression to ophthalmopathy a median of approximately six months ahead of onset, with almost 71% sensitivity and under 85% specificity. Blood samples also contained most of the expanded thyroid clonotypes (frequency above 0.001), which suggests that blood repertoires may reflect thyroid immune responses.

CDR1 and CDR2 were assigned from the germline V gene as SNHLY and FYNNEI. The junction carries 13 bases between V and J, which are trimmed by 7 bases and 0 bases respectively. The CDR3, from cysteine to phenylalanine, totals 15 residues. Only the CDR3 DNA is retained, 45 bases long and in frame from the first base. Stable Graves' hyperthyroidism was defined as no progression to ophthalmopathy during 18 months of follow-up. The hyperthyroidism patients were between 18 and 65 years old and newly diagnosed, with a disease duration of less than 2 months. The study excluded patients with uncontrolled infections, other autoimmune diseases, pregnancy or lactation. Diagnoses were based on clinical symptoms, serum thyroxine and TRAb, thyroid ultrasound and orbital computed tomography. Ficoll-Paque density gradient centrifugation was used to isolate PBMCs from about 10 ml of fresh peripheral blood. Total RNA was extracted using Trizol reagent, and RNA quality was assessed on an Agilent 2100 Bioanalyzer.

At least ten counts were recorded for this clonotype. Its antigen is not yet known. Base qualities are not provided; no much larger clone lies one nucleotide away. The TCR beta CDR3 regions were amplified from the RNA transcripts. The first round of RT-PCR for the TCR CDR3 was performed with the HTBI primer set and the Qiagen OneStep RT-PCR kit. Libraries were constructed in a second round of multiplex PCR, after which size selection and purification were carried out. Sequencing of the libraries was done on an Illumina HiSeq2000 using paired-end 100 bp reads. The source study handled its data this way. SOAPnuke was used to process the raw data, with reads discarded if the reads contained adapters or uncalled bases, had a mean Phred below 15, or lacked an exact constant-primer or identifier match. High-quality paired reads were merged with COPE v1.2.5, and unique nucleotide sequences were defined as clonotypes. MiTCR v1.1 was used to align clonotypes to the IMGT TRBV, TRBD and TRBJ reference segments. Only V-J combinations with frequency above 0.0001, covering approximately 99% of repertoires, were analysed. The TCS score was defined as F50 (clonal expansion) divided by E x V (chaos), with BLOSUM62-based TCRdist calculated between CDR3 peptides within each V-J. Welch's t-statistics and random forest reduced 514 V-J features to under 15, which were used in a naive Bayes classifier (R e1071). TCRdb trimmed public reads at Q25 via fastp, called clones via MiXCR and kept in-frame beta chains. Each record represents a unique CDR3 protein, reported with the most common genes and DNA among its rows. The V and J calls were not made by the authors but by TCRdb's processing. For this sample there are 460,000 or so distinct CDR3 sequences; about an eighth appear just once. Around a sixth of the sample lies in the top ten.

The rearranged segments are TRBV2 and TRBJ1-3; TRBD1 is possibly the D segment (5 matching bases). This sequence was found in a woman between 18 and 29 years old with Graves' hyperthyroidism. The sample comprised blood. The sequence in DNA is TGTGCCAGCACATCGGGGCCGTCCTCTGGAAACACCATATATTTT. It translates as CASTSGPSSGNTIYF. The full variable domain, with segments outside the CDR3 supplied by the reference TRBV2 and TRBJ1-3 proteins, appears as EPEVTQTPSHQVTQMGQEVILRCVPISNHLYFYWYRQILGQKVEFLVSFYNNEISEKSEIFDDQFSVERPDGSNFTLKIRSTKLEDSAMYFCASTSGPSSGNTIYFGEGSWLTVV.